Presented here are 28 T cell receptor beta chains from one specimen sequenced in a study of T cell repertoires in cytomegalovirus infection. TCRdb passed the reads through MiXCR, listing each CDR3 protein once. The data show 80,000 or so distinct CDR3 sequences, around 37% seen once. No antigen has been identified for these receptors. Sequenced material: CD8+ T cells from cultured PBMCs, taken from culture after CMV antigen stimulation. The receptors here all came from a human donor in good health (CMV status not recorded). Some clones in this sample may be carry-over from other donors' samples.

The rearrangement joins TRBV19 to TRBJ1-5; the D is unclear. The length of the CDR3 is 14 residues. Between the trimmed V and J ends, which lost 9 bases and 3 bases, there was a span of 15 bases. Germline V lookup: CDR1 LNHDA, CDR2 SQIVND (reference sequence). Here the CDR3 reads CASKETQVNQPQHF. For the CDR3, the DNA is TGTGCCAGCAAAGAGACCCAGGTCAATCAGCCCCAGCATTTT.

This sequence joins TRBV6-1 and TRBJ2-7, with D possibly TRBD1 on 6 matching bases. Trimming left V 1 base short and J 5 bases short, with 12 bases between. The germline gives CDR1 MNHNS, CDR2 SASEGT. The CDR3 covers 14 residues. The DNA of the CDR3 is TGTGCCAGCAGTGAAGTAAGGGGGATCGACGAGCAGTACTTC. Its protein is CASSEVRGIDEQYF.

The chain uses TRBV28 and TRBJ1-3; D possibly corresponds to TRBD1 (5 bases). V gave up 5 bases and J gave up 4 bases, with 12 bases separating them. The germline gives CDR1 MDHEN, CDR2 SYDVKM. The CDR3 is 14 amino acids. This CDR3 reads CASSKLGVGNTIYF. In nucleotides, the CDR3 is TGTGCCAGCAGTAAATTAGGGGTCGGAAACACCATATATTTT.

This clonotype was detected a few times. The chain has TRBV12-3 or TRBV12-4 and TRBJ1-1, with D uncertain. The length of the CDR3 is 12 residues. Trimming shortened V by 1 base and J by 7 bases, and 7 bases separated the two germline ends. CDR3 bases: TGTGCCAGCAGTTTAGGAGGGATTGAAGCTTTCTTT. Translation: CASSLGGIEAFF.

The sample holds many counts of this clonotype. This rearrangement joins TRBV6-1 to TRBJ1-2; 10 bases are a match to TRBD1. The CDR3 runs 15 residues. V lost 3 bases, J lost 6 bases, and 7 bases stayed unmatched. Germline loops: CDR1 MNHNS, CDR2 SASEGT. As DNA, the CDR3 is TGTGCCAGCAGTGACGGCCCCGGGACAGGGGATGGCTACACCTTC. It encodes CASSDGPGTGDGYTF.

This clonotype appeared a few times. The rearrangement joins TRBV7-9 to TRBJ1-2; 7 bases are shared with TRBD1. Germline CDR1 SEHNR, CDR2 FQNEAQ (reference sequence). This CDR3 contains 15 residues. V lost 5 bases, J lost 5 bases, and 11 bases stayed unmatched. CDR3 residues: CASSLLIQGPYGYTF. CDR3 nucleotides: TGTGCCAGCAGCCTCCTGATACAGGGGCCTTATGGCTACACCTTC.

A few counts support this clonotype. The chain joins TRBV9 to TRBJ2-3, with TRBD2 identical over 9 bases. V dropped 0 bases and J dropped 1; count of bases not matched to a gene: 3. Germline lookup yields CDR1 SGDLS and CDR2 YYNGEE. The CDR3 length is 16 residues. The CDR3 is CASSVEQRGGTDTQYF. The DNA of the CDR3 is TGTGCCAGCAGCGTAGAGCAGCGGGGGGGCACAGATACGCAGTATTTT. Using reference TRBV9 and TRBJ2-3 for the parts outside the CDR3, the full variable domain is DSGVTQTPKHLITATGQRVTLRCSPRSGDLSVYWYQQSLDQGLQFLIQYYNGEERAKGNILERFSAQQFPDLHSELNLSSLELGDSALYFCASSVEQRGGTDTQYFGPGTRLTVL.

CDR3 amino acids: CASSEEHWDRGYRGNEQFF. The CDR3 nucleotides read TGTGCCAGCTCAGAAGAACACTGGGACAGGGGGTATAGAGGCAATGAGCAGTTCTTC. V and J are TRBV18 and TRBJ2-1, with 11 positions matching TRBD1. After removal of 5 bases from V and 6 bases from J, the junction contained 18 bases not matched to a gene. Germline CDR1 KGHSH, CDR2 LQKENI. CDR3 length equals 19 residues.

This chain links TRBV7-8 with TRBJ2-1, with TRBD2 as a possible D gene (6 bases). This CDR3 is built from 14 residues. Germline V CDR1 and CDR2: SGHVS, FQNEAQ. The V end was cut by 5 bases, the J end by 7 bases, with 15 bases between. In nucleotides, the CDR3 is TGTGCCAGCAGCCCGGATGCGGGGTTTAATGAGCAGTTCTTC. This translates into CASSPDAGFNEQFF.

The CDR3 region has the DNA TGTGCCAGCAGCCCCGGAACGGGGGGGGCCTCTGAGCAGTTCTTC. It encodes CASSPGTGGASEQFF. The chain recombines TRBV7-8 with TRBJ2-1; 8 bases are shared with TRBD2. Germline CDR1 SGHVS, CDR2 FQNEAQ. After removal of 5 bases from V and 9 bases from J, the junction contained 12 bases not matched to a gene. CDR3 length equals 15 residues.

The chain links TRBV6-1 to TRBJ2-1, with 16 bases aligning to TRBD2. Germline V gives CDR1 MNHNS, CDR2 SASEGT. The CDR3 loop spans 16 amino acids. With 10 bases clipped from V and 8 bases from J, the junction kept 11 bases outside the gene matches. The CDR3 DNA follows: TGTGCCAACAGGTCGGGACTAGCGGGGGGGCTCCATGAGCAGTTCTTC. It translates to CANRSGLAGGLHEQFF.

This clonotype was seen a handful of times. V and J are TRBV7-9 and TRBJ2-1; TRBD2 aligns across 8 bases. The CDR3 length is 15 residues. The trim removed 5 bases at V and 3 bases at J, leaving 6 bases unmatched. The V gene's germline CDR1 is SEHNR and CDR2 FQNEAQ (reference sequence). The CDR3 loop is CASSPSTSDYNEQFF. The CDR3 DNA reads as TGTGCCAGCAGCCCCTCGACTAGCGACTACAATGAGCAGTTCTTC.

This clonotype was counted a few times. The chain links TRBV12-5 to TRBJ1-4, with D hard to call. Germline CDR1 is LGHNT and CDR2 is FRNRAP. V lost 7 bases and J 8 bases, leaving 14 bases between the germline ends. This CDR3 contains 13 residues. DNA for the CDR3: TGTGCTAGTGTCCATCCGGGTACGGAAAAACTGTTTTTT. Amino acid sequence: CASVHPGTEKLFF.

This clonotype was observed a handful of times. The chain employs TRBV6-5 and TRBJ1-6, with D tentatively TRBD1 (6 bases). V gave up 1 base and J gave up 6 bases, with 10 bases separating them. CDR3 length: 15 amino acids. Germline CDR1 is MNHEY and CDR2 is SVGAGI. The CDR3 here is CASSYFGQSNSPLHF. The CDR3 DNA reads TGTGCCAGCAGTTACTTCGGACAGTCTAATTCACCCCTCCACTTT.

This chain uses TRBV7-2 with TRBJ2-3, with a possible D match to TRBD2 (6 bases). The CDR3 sequence is 15 residues long. From germline, CDR1 is SGHTA and CDR2 FQGNSA. The germline V and J ends were trimmed by 2 bases and 4 bases, with 13 bases remaining between them. CDR3: CASSLWGGVADTQYF. CDR3 sequence (DNA): TGTGCCAGCAGCTTATGGGGCGGGGTGGCAGATACGCAGTATTTT. Drawing the rest from reference TRBV7-2 and TRBJ2-3, the complete variable domain is GAGVSQSPSNKVTEKGKDVELRCDPISGHTALYWYRQSLGQGLEFLIYFQGNSAPDKSGLPSDRFSAERTGGSVSTLTIQRTQQEDSAVYLCASSLWGGVADTQYFGPGTRLTVL.

Only a few counts were recorded for this clonotype. This sequence joins TRBV2 and TRBJ2-5, with D hard to call. Germline CDR1 SNHLY, CDR2 FYNNEI. The V end was cut by 3 bases, the J end by 1 base, with 15 bases between. The CDR3 runs to 16 residues. The CDR3 region is CASSERQQISQETQYF. CDR3 sequence (DNA): TGTGCCAGCAGTGAGAGACAACAGATAAGCCAAGAGACCCAGTACTTC.

The sample holds many counts of this clonotype. The chain has TRBV7-6 and TRBJ2-3; possible D gene TRBD2, 7 bases. Germline values: CDR1 SGHVS, CDR2 FNYEAQ. Trimming removed 1 base from V and 3 bases from J, with 20 bases in between. The CDR3 sequence is 18 residues long. The CDR3 DNA reads as TGTGCCAGCAGCTTAGACCCCTCGCGCGGGGGCACAACAGATACGCAGTATTTT. As protein: CASSLDPSRGGTTDTQYF.

V usage is TRBV6-6 and J usage is TRBJ1-2; 7 nucleotides align to TRBD1. With 0 bases clipped from V and 6 bases from J, the junction kept 10 bases outside the gene matches. The CDR3 has 16 amino acids. Germline-derived CDR1 and CDR2 are MNHNY and SVGAGI (reference sequence). The CDR3 reads CASSYSNAGGDNGYTF. The CDR3 DNA is TGTGCCAGCAGTTACTCGAACGCAGGGGGTGACAATGGCTACACCTTC.

This clonotype appeared a few times. This sequence joins TRBV7-6 and TRBJ1-6; D is undetermined. Between the trimmed V and J ends, which lost 5 bases and 3 bases, there was a span of 11 bases. The germline V gene has CDR1 SGHVS and CDR2 FNYEAQ. The CDR3 runs 15 residues. CDR3 coding DNA: TGTGCCAGCAGCCCTAGTGCTAACTATAATTCACCCCTCCACTTT. It encodes CASSPSANYNSPLHF.

This clonotype appeared a few times. The CDR3 coding sequence is TGCGCCAGCAGCCATGAGGGGCCAAGCACTGAAGCTTTCTTT. Its protein is CASSHEGPSTEAFF. The chain has TRBV4-1 and TRBJ1-1, with a tentative D call TRBD1 (5 bases). Germline CDR1 reads MGHRA; CDR2 reads YSYEKL. V lost 3 bases to trimming and J lost 4 bases, with 12 bases between them. This CDR3 spans 14 amino acids.

The chain is built from TRBV7-6 and TRBJ2-7; D might be TRBD2 (6 bases). The germline V gene has CDR1 SGHVS and CDR2 FNYEAQ. The CDR3 loop spans 15 amino acids. The V gene lost 3 bases and the J gene lost 1 base, with 13 bases spanning the gap. In DNA form, the CDR3 reads TGTGCCAGCAGCTTGGGGGGAAGCCCTTCCTACGAGCAGTACTTC. Encoded protein: CASSLGGSPSYEQYF.

This clonotype has a handful of counts. V gene TRBV6-5 combines with J gene TRBJ2-6; D is ambiguous. In germline, CDR1 is MNHEY, CDR2 SVGAGI. This CDR3 is 14 amino acids long. Trimming took 2 bases from V and 0 from J, leaving 2 bases between them. The CDR3 is CASSYRSGANVLTF. CDR3 nucleotide sequence: TGTGCCAGCAGTTACCGCTCTGGGGCCAACGTCCTGACTTTC.

The gene calls are TRBV7-2 and TRBJ1-2; D might be TRBD1 (6 bases). Germline V CDR1 and CDR2: SGHTA, FQGNSA. Trimming shortened V by 1 base and J by 7 bases, and 10 bases separated the two germline ends. This CDR3 comprises 13 residues. CDR3 nucleotide sequence: TGTGCCAGCAGCTTAGTACAGGGATCTGGCTACACCTTC. Translation gives CASSLVQGSGYTF.

In its sample, this clonotype was seen a few times. This chain connects TRBV11-2 to TRBJ2-1, with 10 bases matching TRBD2. The CDR3 length is 15 residues. Per the germline V gene, CDR1 is SGHAT and CDR2 is FQNNGV. With V trimmed by 2 bases and J by 7 bases, 5 bases remained unmatched. CDR3 DNA sequence: TGTGCCAGCAGCTTATTAGCGGGGGGAATTAATGAGCAGTTCTTC. It specifies CASSLLAGGINEQFF.

This clonotype has just a few counts. V usage is TRBV7-6 and J usage is TRBJ1-1, with 7 bases aligning to TRBD1. The CDR3 loop spans 13 amino acids. CDR1 is SGHVS, CDR2 FNYEAQ, per germline. With 8 bases clipped from V and 3 bases from J, the junction kept 6 bases outside the gene matches. The CDR3 DNA follows: TGTGCCAGCCGCACAGGGGTGCACACTGAAGCTTTCTTT. This sequence encodes CASRTGVHTEAFF. Supplemented by reference TRBV7-6 and TRBJ1-1, the full variable domain reads GAGVSQSPRYKVTKRGQDVALRCDPISGHVSLYWYRQALGQGPEFLTYFNYEAQQDKSGLPNDRFSAERPEGSISTLTIQRTEQRDSAMYRCASRTGVHTEAFFGQGTRLTVV.

This chain uses TRBV27 with TRBJ2-6; D remains ambiguous. The CDR3 spans 15 residues. From germline, CDR1 is MNHEY and CDR2 SMNVEV (reference sequence). Trimming shortened V by 6 bases and J by 2 bases, and 11 bases separated the two germline ends. In DNA, the CDR3 is TGTGCCAGCAGCCCCCGTAACGCTGGGGCCAACGTCCTGACTTTC. The encoded protein is CASSPRNAGANVLTF.

The chain recombines TRBV7-2 with TRBJ2-5; D perhaps matches TRBD2 (5 bases). The germline gives CDR1 SGHTA, CDR2 FQGNSA. Between the trimmed V and J ends, which lost 5 bases and 5 bases, there was a span of 9 bases. The CDR3 contains 12 residues. CDR3 nucleotide sequence: TGTGCCAGCAGCCGCTGGGAGGAGACCCAGTACTTC. Residues: CASSRWEETQYF. Complete variable domain (other parts from reference TRBV7-2 and TRBJ2-5): GAGVSQSPSNKVTEKGKDVELRCDPISGHTALYWYRQSLGQGLEFLIYFQGNSAPDKSGLPSDRFSAERTGGSVSTLTIQRTQQEDSAVYLCASSRWEETQYFGPGTRLLVL.

V and J are TRBV28 and TRBJ2-3; D not certain. The CDR3 contains 13 residues. Trimming shortened V by 6 bases and J by 1 base, and 8 bases separated the two germline ends. CDR1 and CDR2 from the germline V gene are MDHEN and SYDVKM. The CDR3 region has the DNA TGTGCCAGCAGCCAGTATGGCACAGATACGCAGTATTTT. Amino acid sequence: CASSQYGTDTQYF.